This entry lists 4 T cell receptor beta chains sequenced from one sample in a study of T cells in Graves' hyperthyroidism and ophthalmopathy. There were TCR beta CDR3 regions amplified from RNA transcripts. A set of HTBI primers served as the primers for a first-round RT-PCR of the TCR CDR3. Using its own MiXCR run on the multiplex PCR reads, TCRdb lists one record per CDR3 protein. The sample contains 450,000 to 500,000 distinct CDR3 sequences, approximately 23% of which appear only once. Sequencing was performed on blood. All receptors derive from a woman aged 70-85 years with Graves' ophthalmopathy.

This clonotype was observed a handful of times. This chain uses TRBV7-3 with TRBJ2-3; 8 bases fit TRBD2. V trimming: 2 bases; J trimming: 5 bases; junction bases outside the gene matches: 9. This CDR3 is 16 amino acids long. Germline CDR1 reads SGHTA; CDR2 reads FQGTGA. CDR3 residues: CASSLSIAGRGDTQYF. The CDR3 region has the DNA TGTGCCAGCAGCTTATCCATAGCGGGGAGGGGAGATACGCAGTATTTT.

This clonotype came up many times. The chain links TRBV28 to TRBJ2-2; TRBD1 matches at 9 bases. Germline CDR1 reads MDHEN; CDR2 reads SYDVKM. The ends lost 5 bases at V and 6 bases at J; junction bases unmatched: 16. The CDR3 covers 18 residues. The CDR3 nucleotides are TGTGCCAGCAGTCCAGGGACAGGGTTGGGAGCGAGCGCCGGGGAGCTGTTTTTT. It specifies CASSPGTGLGASAGELFF.

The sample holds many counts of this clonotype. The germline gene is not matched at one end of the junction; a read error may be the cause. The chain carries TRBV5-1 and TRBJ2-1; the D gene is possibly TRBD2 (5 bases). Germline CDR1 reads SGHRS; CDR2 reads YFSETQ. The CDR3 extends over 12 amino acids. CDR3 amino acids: CASSLEGNEQFF. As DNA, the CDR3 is TGTGCCAGCAGTCTAGAGGGCAATGAGCAGTTCTTC.

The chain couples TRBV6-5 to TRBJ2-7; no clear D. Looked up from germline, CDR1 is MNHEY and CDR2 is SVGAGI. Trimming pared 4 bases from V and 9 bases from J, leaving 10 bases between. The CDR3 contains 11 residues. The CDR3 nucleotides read TGTGCCAGCAGTTTAATAACCGGGCAGTACTTC. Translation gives CASSLITGQYF.